This T cell receptor (beta chain) was observed in a study of T cells in Graves' hyperthyroidism and ophthalmopathy. A roughly 10 ml volume of fresh peripheral blood provided the PBMCs. Ten or more counts support this clonotype. Its antigen is as yet unknown. Germline CDR1 SGHNT, CDR2 YENEEA. The length of the CDR3 is 14 residues. V was trimmed by 1 base and J by 4 bases, leaving 8 bases between them. Study-level findings and limits: Most clonotypes expanded in thyroid above 0.001 were likewise present in blood.

RNA transcripts provided the source from which TCR beta CDR3 regions were amplified. Researchers ran a first-round RT-PCR on the TCR CDR3 using the HTBI primer set. TCRdb re-analysed the multiplex PCR reads in MiXCR, keeping a single row per CDR3 protein. Of 300,000 to 350,000 distinct CDR3 sequences listed, about 15% are singletons. This chain connects TRBV11-3 to TRBJ2-1; D ambiguous. The TCR was taken from a man aged 25 to 45 with Graves' hyperthyroidism. The sequenced sample was blood. The CDR3 DNA is TGTGCCAGCAGCTTAGCGGCGGCTTACAATGAGCAGTTCTTC. It is translated as CASSLAAAYNEQFF.